The next 3 T cell receptor beta chains were all read from a single sample in a study of vaccination and CD4 T cells after COVID-19. As to treatment: roughly 10-day PBMC culture with coronavirus spike peptide pools or control peptides (ViraFEST assay). No antigen is known for these receptors. Sequencing of the DNA from cultured CD4+ T cells was carried out with the Oncomine TCR Beta short-read assay. One entry per CDR3 protein results from TCRdb running MiXCR on the PCR reads. The table records about 22,000 distinct CDR3 sequences, approximately 32% of them present only once. The specimen was cultured CD4+ T cells from blood. These TCRs come from a human donor with COVID-19.

V gene TRBV29-1 combines with J gene TRBJ2-7; 12 nucleotides agree with TRBD1. The CDR3 contains 15 residues. V was clipped by 3 bases and J by 5 bases; unmatched bases: 8. Germline CDR1 is SQVTM and CDR2 is ANQGSEA. The CDR3 DNA follows: TGCAGCGTTGACGCACCGGGACAGGGGGCGGACGAGCAGTACTTC. It encodes CSVDAPGQGADEQYF.

This clonotype has only a few counts. The V gene is TRBV6-1, the J gene TRBJ2-3, with 7 bases aligning to TRBD2. CDR3 length: 13 amino acids. Germline CDR1 reads MNHNS; CDR2 reads SASEGT. Unmatched junction bases numbered 4, after V lost 7 bases and J lost 3 bases. CDR3 bases: TGTGCCAGCATCAAGCGGGGAACAGATACGCAGTATTTT. Translating it yields CASIKRGTDTQYF.

The chain is built from TRBV7-2 and TRBJ2-1; 15 positions agree with TRBD2. V dropped 2 bases and J dropped 5; count of bases not matched to a gene: 10. Germline V gene data show CDR1 as SGHTA and CDR2 as FQGNSA. The CDR3 covers 19 residues. The CDR3 region is CASSLTGLAGGPGHNEQFF. DNA for the CDR3: TGTGCCAGCAGCTTAACCGGACTAGCGGGGGGGCCCGGGCACAATGAGCAGTTCTTC.